These T cell receptor beta chains were read from a single sample in a study of blood T cell repertoires in COVID-19. Libraries were prepared by immunoSEQ multiplex PCR; TCRdb keeps only in-frame clonotypes and omits some of them. The table shows over 200,000 clones, with around 80% occurring only once. Sample: peripheral blood. The receptor set was obtained from a human donor in a cohort sampled during active COVID-19. Both conserved end residues are part of each CDR3. Fields, in order: V gene, CDR3 protein.

TRBV28 | CASSLVGTGLREQYF
TRBV12-2 | CASRLVFGQVSFSYNEQFF
TRBV5-4 | CASSIAEYSYEQYF
TRBV24-1 | CATGGQGTGEQYF
TRBV4-2 | CASSQVTGLNQPQHF
TRBV19 | CASKPGFTGELFF
TRBV18 | CASSPRQGGTEAFF
TRBV4-3 | CASSQDWAGGNYGYTF
TRBV7-3 | CASSYDRNTEAFF
TRBV3-1/TRBV3-2 | CASSLRDRGPLSPLHF
TRBV9 | CASSKGVLMNTEAFF
TRBV25-1 | CASSAGQGLITEAFF
TRBV7-9 | CASSPRGRGDEQFF
TRBV12-3/TRBV12-4 | CASSLSGVNEQYF
TRBV5-6 | CASSLEAGGWTGELFF
TRBV27 | CASSSSGYVYEQYF
TRBV2 | CASILQGANSPLHF
TRBV28 | CASSLGPVGLSGANVLTF
TRBV29-1 | CSVRSNYGYTF
TRBV5-1 | CASSPQSGSFSSYNEQFF
TRBV9 | CASSVAVNTEAFF
TRBV11-3 | CASSRSGQETQYF
TRBV19 | CASSPQTGGNYGYTF
TRBV30 | CAWSGPSGRGHEQFF
TRBV5-5 | CASSPPPGTGGSYEQYF
TRBV7-9 | CASSPQGNQPQHF
TRBV2 | CASSPDRGRRGEQFF
TRBV6-5 | CASSRTRTEAFF
TRBV27 | CASSKLLPGGSGEQYF
TRBV27 | CASRDRVSEAFF
TRBV5-4 | CASSLAGLAEAFF
TRBV5-6 | CASSLTGVSGNTIYF